This T cell receptor (beta chain) was identified during a study of radiotherapy plus CTLA-4 blockade in lung cancer. Study at large: Overall, 18% of patients showed an objective response, while roughly 28% attained disease control.

Whole-study results and caveats: After radiotherapy and ipilimumab, tumor-derived clones expanded in peripheral blood.

Remarks on this clone: The target antigen is unknown.

TCRdb keeps only in-frame clones here, not all; method: immunoSEQ multiplex PCR. The table shows 86,000 or so clones, with roughly 79% occurring only once. Germline values: CDR1 MRHNA, CDR2 SNTAGT. Trimming shortened V by 2 bases and J by 10 bases, and 8 bases separated the two germline ends. The CDR3 totals 11 residues. The chain uses TRBV6-4 and TRBJ1-1, with D possibly matching TRBD1 (5 bases). Here the sequenced sample was peripheral blood, taken from a patient treated with radiotherapy plus ipilimumab. The TCR originated in a human donor with non-small cell lung cancer who had a partial response to radiotherapy plus ipilimumab. Some clones in this sample may be carry-over from other donors' samples. The CDR3 spells CASSDGGGAFF. CDR3 sequence (DNA): TGTGCCAGCAGTGACGGCGGGGGAGCTTTCTTT.